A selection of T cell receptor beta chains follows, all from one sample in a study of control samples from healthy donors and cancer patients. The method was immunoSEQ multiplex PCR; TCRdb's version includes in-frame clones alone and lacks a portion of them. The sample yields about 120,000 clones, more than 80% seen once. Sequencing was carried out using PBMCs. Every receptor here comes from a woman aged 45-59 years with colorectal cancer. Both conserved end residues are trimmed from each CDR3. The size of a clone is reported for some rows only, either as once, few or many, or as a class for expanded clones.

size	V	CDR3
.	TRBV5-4	ASSFNRGSNTGELF
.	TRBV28	ASTNVESSYNEQF
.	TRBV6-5	ASSYSPGAFGGYT
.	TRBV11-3	ASSPGQGVFTDTQY
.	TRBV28	ASSFGTGVLYGYT
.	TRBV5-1	ASSLDRYSGNTIY
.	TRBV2	ASSDRERWGEQF
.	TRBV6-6	ASSGRQGAQDQPQH
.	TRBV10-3	AISGGTVENIQY
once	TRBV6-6	ASSTTGYQADTQY
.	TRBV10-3	ATSPQVNGELF
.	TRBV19	ASQTGMNTEAF
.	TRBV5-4	ASSLEGTRAGYGYT
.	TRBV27	ASSLTRDHYGYT
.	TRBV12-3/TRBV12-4	ASHRGNTEAF
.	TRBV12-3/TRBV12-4	ASRRADEAF
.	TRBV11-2	ASSLGSSGNTGELF
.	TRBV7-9	ASSRAVRAF
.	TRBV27	ASSLGQGRGGYT
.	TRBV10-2	ASRLAGNNEQF
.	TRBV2	ASSPTVQPQH
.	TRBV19	ASSIQGNTEAF
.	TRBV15	ATSRDIADNEQF
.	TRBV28	ASSSSGGGGRFETEAF
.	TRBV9	ASSYGNRNSPLH
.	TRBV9	ASSTRAGTSEGSTDTQY
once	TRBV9	ASSYANRGSTDTQY
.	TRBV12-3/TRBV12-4	ASSLSSGAQH
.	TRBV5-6	ASSFGMDREKLF
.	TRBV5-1	ASSLGVEQPQH
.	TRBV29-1	SVENGDGYT
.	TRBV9	ASSVDIAGYNEQF
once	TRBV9	ASSVGAASTVAKNIQY
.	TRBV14	ASSPLWGDGTSYEQY
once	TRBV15	ATSRWDYRETQY
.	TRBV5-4	ASSFAGVDTIY
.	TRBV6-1	ASSEALRGGSQPQH
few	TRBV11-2	ASSPDRYEQY
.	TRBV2	ASKDPTGGSYNEQF
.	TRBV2	ASSSSGQDNSPLH
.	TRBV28	ASSLGLAYEQY
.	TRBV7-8	ASSQSWTSGETQY
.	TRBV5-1	ASSFSSGRRYEQY
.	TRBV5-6	ASSLGLAGGIQETQY
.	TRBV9	ASSETGTDYNEQF
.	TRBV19	ASSTGQGAYGYT
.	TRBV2	ASSDLGLAGEKAYNEQF
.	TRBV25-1	ASRQSGANVLT
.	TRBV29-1	SVGDFPGSPLH
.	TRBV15	ATADPPNYGYT
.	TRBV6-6	ASSSDRGIGDTQY
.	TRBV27	ASSLQGRHEQY
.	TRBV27	ASSRSTKNTEAF
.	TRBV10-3	AISGSSTMSSYNEQF
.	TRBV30	AWSADEGREQY